These 28 T cell receptor beta chains originate from one sample sequenced in a study of control samples from healthy donors and cancer patients (TCRdb year 2020). Libraries were built with the immunoSEQ multiplex PCR assay. Imported from immuneACCESS, the table was reduced by TCRdb to in-frame sequences with V and J called. These copies leave out some clones; in studies compared against another copy, an unresolved V gene accounts for under half, and the cause of the remainder is not known. Here the sample has about 94,000 clones; over 75% occur a single time. 3% to 4.5% of the sample lies in the top ten. Material: blood. These receptors were taken from a woman aged 18-30 years in good health.

This clone appeared once. The chain couples TRBV5-1 to TRBJ2-1; no reliable D call. Trimming took off 4 bases at V and 8 bases at J, with 10 bases between the two ends. From germline, CDR1 is SGHRS and CDR2 YFSETQ. This CDR3 contains 12 residues. In nucleotides, the CDR3 is TGCGCCAGCAGCCCTTCTGGAGATGAGCAGTTCTTC. Translating it yields CASSPSGDEQFF.

V is TRBV6-6 and J is TRBJ1-5, with D perhaps TRBD1 (5 bases). CDR1 and CDR2 (germline): MNHNY, SVGAGI (reference sequence). The CDR3 covers 16 residues. V gave up 0 bases and J gave up 7 bases, with 16 bases separating them. The CDR3 spells CASSYSKGRAGQPQHF. The CDR3 bases are TGTGCCAGCAGTTACTCGAAGGGCAGGGCCGGCCAGCCCCAGCATTTT.

The rearrangement links TRBV2 to TRBJ2-7; D not resolved. The germline V gene has CDR1 SNHLY and CDR2 FYNNEI. V was shortened by 8 bases and J by 3 bases, with 14 bases between the two germline ends. The CDR3 is made up of 13 amino acids. CDR3 nucleotide sequence: TGTGCCAGCGCGGTTGGAATGGACTACGAGCAGTACTTC. Amino acid sequence: CASAVGMDYEQYF. The whole variable domain, remainder taken from reference TRBV2 and TRBJ2-7, is EPEVTQTPSHQVTQMGQEVILRCVPISNHLYFYWYRQILGQKVEFLVSFYNNEISEKSEIFDDQFSVERPDGSNFTLKIRSTKLEDSAMYFCASAVGMDYEQYFGPGTRLTVT.

Here the CDR3 reads CASRTGPGYTF. The CDR3 DNA follows: TGTGCCAGCAGGACAGGGCCCGGCTACACCTTC. V and J are TRBV25-1 and TRBJ1-2; 7 nucleotides align to TRBD1. Losses at the gene ends were 6 bases for V and 8 bases for J; bases not matched to a gene: 3. The CDR3 is 11 residues long. Per germline, CDR1 MGHDK and CDR2 SYGVNS.

This clone has a single count. The V call is TRBV28, the J call TRBJ2-3, with a weak D call TRBD2 (5 bases). V was shortened by 3 bases and J by 1 base, with 5 bases between the two germline ends. The CDR3 length is 13 residues. Germline V gives CDR1 MDHEN, CDR2 SYDVKM. CDR3 nucleotides: TGTGCCAGCAGTTTCGGGGGCACAGATACGCAGTATTTT. Protein product: CASSFGGTDTQYF.

The chain uses TRBV24-1 and TRBJ2-3; TRBD2 matches 9 bases. The CDR3 consists of 18 residues. Per germline, CDR1 KGHDR and CDR2 SFDVKD. The V gene end was trimmed by 2 bases and the J gene end by 3 bases; junction bases not matched to a gene: 11. The CDR3: CATSDSYISGGSTDTQYF. The CDR3 region has the DNA TGTGCCACCAGTGATTCATATATTAGCGGGGGAAGTACAGATACGCAGTATTTT.

This chain uses TRBV2 with TRBJ1-2, with a weak D call TRBD1 (6 bases). Between the trimmed V and J ends, which lost 2 bases and 6 bases, there was a span of 10 bases. The CDR3 loop spans 13 amino acids. Per the germline V gene, CDR1 is SNHLY and CDR2 is FYNNEI. The CDR3 region has the DNA TGTGCCAGCAGTGAAAGGGGACAACATGGCTACACCTTC. This gives the protein CASSERGQHGYTF.

To note about this clone: Other DNA sequences in this sample translate to the same CDR3. The chain recombines TRBV7-9 with TRBJ1-2, with D possibly being TRBD1 (5 bases). The CDR3 contains 14 residues. Germline CDR1 is SEHNR and CDR2 is FQNEAQ (reference sequence). V gave up 1 base and J gave up 2 bases, with 8 bases separating them. CDR3 nucleotides: TGTGCCAGCAGCTTAGGCGACAGCAACTATGGCTACACCTTC. This codes for CASSLGDSNYGYTF.

CDR3: CASRKSGVYEQYF. CDR3 DNA sequence: TGTGCCAGCAGAAAGTCTGGGGTCTACGAGCAGTACTTC. The chain couples TRBV7-2 to TRBJ2-7; D is ambiguous. The CDR3 runs to 13 residues. Looked up from germline, CDR1 is SGHTA and CDR2 is FQGNSA. V gave up 6 bases and J gave up 3 bases, with 12 bases separating them. Combining the CDR3 with reference TRBV7-2 and TRBJ2-7 gives the whole variable domain GAGVSQSPSNKVTEKGKDVELRCDPISGHTALYWYRQSLGQGLEFLIYFQGNSAPDKSGLPSDRFSAERTGGSVSTLTIQRTQQEDSAVYLCASRKSGVYEQYFGPGTRLTVT.

This chain links TRBV29-1 with TRBJ1-1; TRBD1 might be the D (5 bases). Germline V CDR1 and CDR2: SQVTM, ANQGSEA. This CDR3 has 15 residues. Trimming left V 0 bases short and J 0 bases short, with 11 bases between. CDR3 sequence (DNA): TGCAGCGTTGAAGATTCAGGACACATGAACACTGAAGCTTTCTTT. It codes for CSVEDSGHMNTEAFF.

The gene calls are TRBV6-5 and TRBJ1-1; no clear D. Germline loops: CDR1 MNHEY, CDR2 SVGAGI. Trimming took 6 bases from V and 6 from J, leaving 20 bases between them. CDR3 length: 15 residues. In DNA form, the CDR3 reads TGTGCCAGCAGGGACGAGGCTTTCTGGGAGGCTGAAGCTTTCTTT. This encodes CASRDEAFWEAEAFF.

The gene calls are TRBV6-6 and TRBJ2-1, with 7 bases identical to TRBD2. This CDR3 has 15 residues. Germline CDR1 reads MNHNY; CDR2 reads SVGAGI (reference sequence). Unmatched junction bases numbered 5, after V lost 6 bases and J lost 0 bases. CDR3 amino acids: CASSPSGNSYNEQFF. The CDR3 DNA is TGTGCCAGCAGCCCTAGCGGTAACTCCTACAATGAGCAGTTCTTC.

The V gene is TRBV7-6, the J gene TRBJ2-1, with a possible D match to TRBD2 (6 bases). The germline CDR1 and CDR2 sequences are SGHVS and FNYEAQ. V lost 5 bases and J lost 9, with 11 bases in between. CDR3 length: 12 amino acids. DNA of the CDR3: TGTGCCAGCAGCATTCTGGAGGGTGAGCAGTTCTTC. Protein sequence: CASSILEGEQFF.

CDR3 nucleotide sequence: TGTGCCAGCAGTTACATACAGGGGTCAGATACGCAGTATTTT. Protein: CASSYIQGSDTQYF. This chain joins TRBV6-5 and TRBJ2-3; 7 bases agree with TRBD1. V was clipped by 2 bases and J by 4 bases; unmatched bases: 3. The V gene's germline CDR1 is MNHEY and CDR2 SVGAGI. The CDR3 is 14 residues long.

This clone was observed a few times. The V gene is TRBV6-1, the J gene TRBJ1-5; maybe TRBD1 (6 bases). Between the trimmed V and J ends, which lost 1 base and 7 bases, there was a span of 14 bases. The germline V gene has CDR1 MNHNS and CDR2 SASEGT. This CDR3 region has 15 residues. The CDR3 loop reads CASSEVRGLRQPQHF. CDR3 in DNA: TGTGCCAGCAGTGAAGTGCGGGGGCTGAGACAGCCCCAGCATTTT.

This chain uses TRBV18 with TRBJ2-1; 12 bases are shared with TRBD2. V gave up 2 bases and J gave up 5 bases; unmatched junction bases: 4. This CDR3 spans 16 amino acids. Germline-derived CDR1 and CDR2 are KGHSH and LQKENI. The CDR3 DNA is TGTGCCAGCTCACCAGCTAGCGGGGGGGATAACAATGAGCAGTTCTTC. Amino acids: CASSPASGGDNNEQFF.

The chain links TRBV19 to TRBJ1-2; weak D call: TRBD1 (6 bases). The germline V gene encodes CDR1 LNHDA and CDR2 SQIVND (reference sequence). The germline V and J ends were trimmed by 5 bases and 5 bases, with 18 bases remaining between them. This CDR3 contains 15 residues. The chain's CDR3 is CASSLAGDGGYGYTF. The CDR3, as DNA: TGTGCCAGTAGTCTCGCAGGGGATGGAGGGTATGGCTACACCTTC.

This chain uses TRBV19 with TRBJ1-2; 9 bases line up with TRBD1. Germline CDR1 and CDR2: LNHDA and SQIVND (reference sequence). Trimming at V came to 4 bases and at J to 8 bases, leaving 5 bases not matched to a gene. The length of the CDR3 is 13 residues. This CDR3 reads CASSTTGGLGYTF. The CDR3 coding sequence is TGTGCCAGTAGTACCACAGGGGGCTTAGGCTACACCTTC.

The genes are TRBV27 and TRBJ2-5; 7 bases agree with TRBD1. The CDR3 runs to 16 residues. After removal of 5 bases from V and 1 base from J, the junction contained 10 bases not matched to a gene. Germline V gene lookup returns CDR1 MNHEY and CDR2 SMNVEV (reference sequence). In nucleotides, the CDR3 is TGTGCCAGCAGTCCCAATCGCCGGGACAGCCAAGAGACCCAGTACTTC. Its protein is CASSPNRRDSQETQYF.

CDR3 residues: CSVVTGNGYTF. The CDR3 bases are TGCAGCGTTGTCACAGGGAATGGCTACACCTTC. The J gene is TRBJ1-2, the V gene TRBV29-1; possible D gene TRBD1, 6 bases. CDR3 length: 11 residues. Trimming cost V 4 bases and J 6 bases, with 9 bases left between them. In germline, CDR1 is SQVTM, CDR2 ANQGSEA.

This chain connects TRBV3-1 (or the pseudogene TRBV3-2) to TRBJ2-2; 7 nucleotides align to TRBD1. Germline V gives CDR1 LGHDT, CDR2 YNNKEL (reference sequence). V dropped 4 bases and J dropped 7; count of bases not matched to a gene: 9. CDR3 length: 15 amino acids. The CDR3 sequence: CASSPQGSSSGELFF. CDR3 sequence (DNA): TGTGCCAGCAGCCCACAGGGGAGCTCGAGCGGGGAGCTGTTTTTT.

CDR3 loop: CASTKLAGTVSYEQYF. The CDR3 DNA sequence: TGTGCCAGCACCAAACTAGCCGGGACAGTCTCCTACGAGCAGTACTTC. V gene TRBV27 combines with J gene TRBJ2-7; D might be TRBD1 (7 bases). Trimming shortened V by 7 bases and J by 0 bases, and 19 bases separated the two germline ends. The CDR3 length is 16 residues. CDR1 MNHEY and CDR2 SMNVEV come from the germline V gene (reference sequence).

The gene calls are TRBV6-5 and TRBJ2-3, with 7 nucleotides matching TRBD2. The CDR3 runs 15 residues. The V gene end was trimmed by 6 bases and the J gene end by 1 base; junction bases not matched to a gene: 7. The germline CDR1 and CDR2 sequences are MNHEY and SVGAGI. CDR3 sequence: CASRHTSVGTDTQYF. CDR3 in DNA: TGTGCCAGCAGACACACTAGCGTTGGCACAGATACGCAGTATTTT.

This chain's CDR3 is CASSAAGTGAKAGYGYTF. CDR3 nucleotide sequence: TGTGCCAGCAGCGCGGCCGGGACAGGGGCGAAGGCTGGTTATGGCTACACCTTC. The gene calls are TRBV9 and TRBJ1-2; 10 nucleotides align to TRBD1. The CDR3 totals 18 residues. The V gene's germline CDR1 is SGDLS and CDR2 YYNGEE. The trim removed 3 bases at V and 5 bases at J, leaving 16 bases unmatched. The variable domain in full, with the rest retrieved from reference TRBV9 and TRBJ1-2, is DSGVTQTPKHLITATGQRVTLRCSPRSGDLSVYWYQQSLDQGLQFLIQYYNGEERAKGNILERFSAQQFPDLHSELNLSSLELGDSALYFCASSAAGTGAKAGYGYTFGSGTRLTVV.

The chain links TRBV12-3 or TRBV12-4 to TRBJ1-1; 9 positions match TRBD1. The CDR3 length is 13 residues. V gave up 4 bases and J gave up 10 bases; unmatched junction bases: 7. CDR3: CASSSNDRGVAFF. CDR3 sequence (DNA): TGTGCCAGCAGTTCAAATGACAGGGGGGTAGCTTTCTTT.

The V gene is TRBV7-2, the J gene TRBJ2-2; 8 bases are shared with TRBD2. The germline V gene encodes CDR1 SGHTA and CDR2 FQGNSA. After removal of 2 bases from V and 3 bases from J, the junction contained 5 bases not matched to a gene. The CDR3 sequence is 16 residues long. The CDR3 here is CASSLLSGGDTGELFF. As DNA, the CDR3 is TGTGCCAGCAGCTTATTGAGCGGGGGAGACACCGGGGAGCTGTTTTTT.

The gene calls are TRBV28 and TRBJ1-5; no firm D call. The germline V gene encodes CDR1 MDHEN and CDR2 SYDVKM. This CDR3 spans 15 amino acids. Trimming cost V 2 bases and J 6 bases, with 14 bases left between them. CDR3 sequence: CASSLKSLASQPQHF. CDR3 coding DNA: TGTGCCAGCAGTTTAAAGTCTCTTGCGAGTCAGCCCCAGCATTTT. The full variable domain, with the rest looked up from reference TRBV28 and TRBJ1-5, is DVKVTQSSRYLVKRTGEKVFLECVQDMDHENMFWYRQDPGLGLRLIYFSYDVKMKEKGDIPEGYSVSREKKERFSLILESASTNQTSMYLCASSLKSLASQPQHFGDGTRLSIL.

This clone was seen only once. The chain has TRBV5-1 and TRBJ1-6; the match to TRBD1 covers 10 bases. There are 16 residues in the CDR3. V lost 2 bases to trimming and J lost 4 bases; unmatched junction nucleotides: 3. Looked up from germline, CDR1 is SGHRS and CDR2 is YFSETQ. CDR3 DNA: TGCGCCAGCAGCTTTTGGACAGGGGGTTATAATTCACCCCTCCACTTT. Its protein is CASSFWTGGYNSPLHF.